This T cell receptor (beta chain) was identified during a study of control samples from healthy donors and cancer patients. V was clipped by 6 bases and J by 6 bases, with 19 bases between them. This CDR3 comprises 15 residues. Per germline, CDR1 MDHEN and CDR2 SYDVKM. Sequencing was performed with immunoSEQ multiplex PCR; in TCRdb, only in-frame clones are kept and a portion is missing. This table holds under 95,000 clones, roughly nine tenths found once. Source material: blood. This rearrangement joins TRBV28 to TRBJ2-3, with D perhaps TRBD1 or TRBD2 (6 bases each). The source of this sequence is a woman in her twenties or thirties in good health. The CDR3 sequence is CASSLSGAARDTQYF. Written as DNA, the CDR3 is TGTGCCAGCAGCCTATCGGGGGCCGCCAGGGATACGCAGTATTTT.